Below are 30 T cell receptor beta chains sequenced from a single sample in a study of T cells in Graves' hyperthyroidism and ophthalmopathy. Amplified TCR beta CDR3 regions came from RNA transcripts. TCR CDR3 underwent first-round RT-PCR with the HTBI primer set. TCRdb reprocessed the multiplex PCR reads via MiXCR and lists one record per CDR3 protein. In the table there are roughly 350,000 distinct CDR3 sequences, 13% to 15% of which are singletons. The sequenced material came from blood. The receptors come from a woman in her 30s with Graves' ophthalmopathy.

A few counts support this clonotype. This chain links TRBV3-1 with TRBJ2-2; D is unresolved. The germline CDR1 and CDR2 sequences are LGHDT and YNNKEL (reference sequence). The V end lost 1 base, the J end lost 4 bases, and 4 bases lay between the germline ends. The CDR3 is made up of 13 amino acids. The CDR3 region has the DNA TGTGCCAGCAGCCAAGTCCGCACCGGGGAGCTGTTTTTT. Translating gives CASSQVRTGELFF.

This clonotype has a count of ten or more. The CDR3 here is CASNKLGGGLYNEQFF. The CDR3, as DNA: TGTGCCAGCAACAAGTTGGGGGGGGGCCTCTACAATGAGCAGTTCTTC. V and J are TRBV6-1 and TRBJ2-1; D possibly corresponds to TRBD2 (7 bases). In germline, CDR1 is MNHNS, CDR2 SASEGT. V lost 7 bases, J lost 3 bases, and 19 bases lay in between. The CDR3 runs 16 residues.

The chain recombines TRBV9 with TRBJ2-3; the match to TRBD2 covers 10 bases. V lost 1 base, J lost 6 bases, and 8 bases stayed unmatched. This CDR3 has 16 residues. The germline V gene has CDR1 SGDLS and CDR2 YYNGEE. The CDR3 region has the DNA TGTGCCAGCAGCGTATTAGGACTAGCGGTACTTGATACGCAGTATTTT. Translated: CASSVLGLAVLDTQYF.

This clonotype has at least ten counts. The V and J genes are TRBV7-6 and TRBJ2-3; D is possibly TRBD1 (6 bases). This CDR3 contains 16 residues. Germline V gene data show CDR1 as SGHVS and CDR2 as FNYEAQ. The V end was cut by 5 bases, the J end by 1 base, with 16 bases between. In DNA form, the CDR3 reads TGTGCCAGCAGCGAAACAGGGCACCCCGGCACAGATACGCAGTATTTT. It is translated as CASSETGHPGTDTQYF.

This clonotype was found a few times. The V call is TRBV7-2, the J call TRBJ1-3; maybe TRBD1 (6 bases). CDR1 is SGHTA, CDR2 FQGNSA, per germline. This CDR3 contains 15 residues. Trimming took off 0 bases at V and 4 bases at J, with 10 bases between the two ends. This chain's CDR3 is CASSLADRLGNTIYF. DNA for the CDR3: TGTGCCAGCAGCTTAGCGGACAGACTAGGAAACACCATATATTTT.

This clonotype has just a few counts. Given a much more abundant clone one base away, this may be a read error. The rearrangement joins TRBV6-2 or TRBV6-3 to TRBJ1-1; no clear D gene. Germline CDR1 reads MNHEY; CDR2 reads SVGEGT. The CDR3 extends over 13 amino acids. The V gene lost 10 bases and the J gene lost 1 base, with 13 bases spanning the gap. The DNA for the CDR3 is TGTGCCACCACCGACACCGAGAACACTGAAGCTTTCTTT. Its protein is CATTDTENTEAFF.

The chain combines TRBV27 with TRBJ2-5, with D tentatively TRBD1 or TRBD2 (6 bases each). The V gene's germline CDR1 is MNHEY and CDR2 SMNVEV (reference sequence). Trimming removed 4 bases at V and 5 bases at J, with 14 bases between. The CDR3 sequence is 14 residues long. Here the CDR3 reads CASSSRGAYETQYF. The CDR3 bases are TGTGCCAGCAGTTCAAGGGGGGCCTATGAGACCCAGTACTTC.

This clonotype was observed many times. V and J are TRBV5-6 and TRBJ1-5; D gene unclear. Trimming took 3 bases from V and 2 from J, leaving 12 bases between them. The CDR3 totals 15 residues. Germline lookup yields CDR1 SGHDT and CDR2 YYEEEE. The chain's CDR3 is CASSSQLHGNQPQHF. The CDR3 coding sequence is TGTGCCAGCAGCTCACAGCTCCACGGCAATCAGCCCCAGCATTTT.

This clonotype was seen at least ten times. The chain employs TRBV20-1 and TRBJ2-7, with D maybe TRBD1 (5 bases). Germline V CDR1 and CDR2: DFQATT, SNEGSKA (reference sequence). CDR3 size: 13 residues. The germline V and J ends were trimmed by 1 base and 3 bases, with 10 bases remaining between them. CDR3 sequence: CSARASQGYEQYF. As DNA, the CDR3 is TGCAGTGCTAGAGCCTCCCAGGGCTACGAGCAGTACTTC.

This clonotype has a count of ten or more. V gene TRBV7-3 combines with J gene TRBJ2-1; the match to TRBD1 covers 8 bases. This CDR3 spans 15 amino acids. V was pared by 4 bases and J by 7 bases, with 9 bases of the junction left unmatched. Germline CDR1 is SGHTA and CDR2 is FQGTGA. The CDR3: CASSSGQAGRNEQFF. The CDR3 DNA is TGTGCCAGCAGCTCGGGACAGGCGGGCAGGAATGAGCAGTTCTTC. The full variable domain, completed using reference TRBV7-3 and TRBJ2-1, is GAGVSQTPSNKVTEKGKYVELRCDPISGHTALYWYRQSLGQGPEFLIYFQGTGAADDSGLPNDRFFAVRPEGSVSTLKIQRTERGDSAVYLCASSSGQAGRNEQFFGPGTRLTVL.

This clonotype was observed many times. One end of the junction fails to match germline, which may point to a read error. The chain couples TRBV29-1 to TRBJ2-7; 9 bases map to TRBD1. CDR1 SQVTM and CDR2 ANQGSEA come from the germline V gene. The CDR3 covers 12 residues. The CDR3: CSVEGTGSEQYF. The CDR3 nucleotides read TGCAGCGTCGAAGGGACAGGGAGCGAGCAGTACTTC.

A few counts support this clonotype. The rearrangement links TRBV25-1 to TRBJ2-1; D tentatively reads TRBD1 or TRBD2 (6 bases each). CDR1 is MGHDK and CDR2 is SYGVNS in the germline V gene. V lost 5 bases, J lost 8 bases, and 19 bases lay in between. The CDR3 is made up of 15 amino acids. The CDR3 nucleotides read TGTGCCAGCAGTACCCTAGGAGGGGGTCGGGATGAGCAGTTCTTC. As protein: CASSTLGGGRDEQFF.

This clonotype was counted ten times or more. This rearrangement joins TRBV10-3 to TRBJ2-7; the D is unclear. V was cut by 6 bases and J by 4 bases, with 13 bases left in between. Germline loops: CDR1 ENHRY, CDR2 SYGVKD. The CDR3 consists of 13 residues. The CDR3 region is CAIRDGGPYEQYF. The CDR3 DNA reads TGTGCCATCAGGGACGGTGGCCCTTACGAGCAGTACTTC.

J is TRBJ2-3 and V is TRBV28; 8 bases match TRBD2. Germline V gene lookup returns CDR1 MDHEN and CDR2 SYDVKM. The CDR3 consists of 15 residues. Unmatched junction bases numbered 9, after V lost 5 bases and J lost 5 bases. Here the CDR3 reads CASSRRREGLDTQYF. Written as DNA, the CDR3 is TGTGCCAGCAGTCGCCGACGGGAGGGCCTAGATACGCAGTATTTT.

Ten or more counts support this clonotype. The CDR3 loop is CASKSMGGYSPLHF. CDR3 DNA: TGTGCCTCCAAGTCGATGGGCGGGTATTCACCCCTCCACTTT. This rearrangement joins TRBV30 to TRBJ1-6; D gene unclear. Germline lookup yields CDR1 GTSNPN and CDR2 SVGIG (reference sequence). Trimming cost V 7 bases and J 8 bases, with 18 bases left between them. CDR3 length: 14 residues.

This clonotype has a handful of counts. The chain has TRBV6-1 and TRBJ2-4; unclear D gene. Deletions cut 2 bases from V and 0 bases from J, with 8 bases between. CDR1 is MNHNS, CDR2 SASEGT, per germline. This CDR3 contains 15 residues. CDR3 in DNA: TGTGCCAGCAGTGAAATAGTGGTAGCCAAAAACATTCAGTACTTC. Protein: CASSEIVVAKNIQYF.

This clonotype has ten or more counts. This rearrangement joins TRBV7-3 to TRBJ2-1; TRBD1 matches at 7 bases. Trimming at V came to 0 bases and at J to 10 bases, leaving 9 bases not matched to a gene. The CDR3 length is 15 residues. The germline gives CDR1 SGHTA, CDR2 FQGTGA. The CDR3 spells CASSLTGGLLGEQFF. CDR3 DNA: TGTGCCAGCAGCTTAACAGGGGGCCTACTTGGGGAGCAGTTCTTC.

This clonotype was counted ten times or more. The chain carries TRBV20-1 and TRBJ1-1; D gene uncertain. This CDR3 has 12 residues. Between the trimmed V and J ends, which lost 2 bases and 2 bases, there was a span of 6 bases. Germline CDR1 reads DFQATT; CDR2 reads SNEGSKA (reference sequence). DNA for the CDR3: TGCAGTGCTAGACCGAGAAACACTGAAGCTTTCTTT. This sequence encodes CSARPRNTEAFF.

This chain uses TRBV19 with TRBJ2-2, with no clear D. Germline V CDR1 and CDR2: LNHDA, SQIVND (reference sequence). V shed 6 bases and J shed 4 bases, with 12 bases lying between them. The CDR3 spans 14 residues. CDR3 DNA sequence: TGTGCCAGTAGCTCCCTGTTGGGCACCGGGGAGCTGTTTTTT. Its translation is CASSSLLGTGELFF.

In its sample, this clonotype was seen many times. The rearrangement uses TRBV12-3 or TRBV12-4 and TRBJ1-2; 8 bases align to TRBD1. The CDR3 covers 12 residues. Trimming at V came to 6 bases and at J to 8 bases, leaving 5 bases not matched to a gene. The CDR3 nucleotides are TGTGCCAGCAGGGACAGGGAGGGAGGCTACACCTTC. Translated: CASRDREGGYTF.

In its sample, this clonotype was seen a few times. The DNA for the CDR3 is TGCGCCAGCAGCTCTACCTGGGCGGGGGGCAATGAGCAGTTCTTC. It encodes CASSSTWAGGNEQFF. V gene TRBV5-1 combines with J gene TRBJ2-1; 8 bases are a match to TRBD2. Germline V gives CDR1 SGHRS, CDR2 YFSETQ. The CDR3 extends over 15 amino acids. Trimming took 3 bases from V and 6 from J; bases not matched to a gene: 8. Drawing the rest from reference TRBV5-1 and TRBJ2-1, the complete variable domain is KAGVTQTPRYLIKTRGQQVTLSCSPISGHRSVSWYQQTPGQGLQFLFEYFSETQRNKGNFPGRFSGRQFSNSRSEMNVSTLELGDSALYLCASSSTWAGGNEQFFGPGTRLTVL.

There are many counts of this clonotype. The CDR3 loop reads CASIRAGSGNTIYF. The CDR3 region has the DNA TGTGCCAGCATCCGGGCTGGCTCTGGAAACACCATATATTTT. The chain has TRBV12-3 or TRBV12-4 and TRBJ1-3; the D is unclear. The CDR3 sequence is 14 residues long. V dropped 7 bases and J dropped 0 bases, with 10 bases sitting between them.

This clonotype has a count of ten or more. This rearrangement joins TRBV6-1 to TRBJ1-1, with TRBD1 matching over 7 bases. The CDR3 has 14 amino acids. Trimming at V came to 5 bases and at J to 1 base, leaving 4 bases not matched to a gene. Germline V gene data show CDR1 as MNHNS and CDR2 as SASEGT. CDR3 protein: CASSRQGENTEAFF. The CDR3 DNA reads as TGTGCCAGCAGTCGACAGGGAGAGAACACTGAAGCTTTCTTT.

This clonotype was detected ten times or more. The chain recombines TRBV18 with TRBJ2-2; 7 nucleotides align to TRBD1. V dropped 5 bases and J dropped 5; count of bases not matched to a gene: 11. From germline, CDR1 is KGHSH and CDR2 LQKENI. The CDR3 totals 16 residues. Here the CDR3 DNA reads TGTGCCAGCTCATCCGGGACAGCCATGATTACCGGGGAGCTGTTTTTT. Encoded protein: CASSSGTAMITGELFF.

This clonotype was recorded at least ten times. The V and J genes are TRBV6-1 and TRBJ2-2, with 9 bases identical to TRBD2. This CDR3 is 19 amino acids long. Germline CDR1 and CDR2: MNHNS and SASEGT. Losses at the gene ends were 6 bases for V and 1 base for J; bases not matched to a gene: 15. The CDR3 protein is CASRGGRASGDLNTGELFF. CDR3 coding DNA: TGTGCCAGCAGGGGGGGACGGGCTAGCGGGGACCTGAACACCGGGGAGCTGTTTTTT.

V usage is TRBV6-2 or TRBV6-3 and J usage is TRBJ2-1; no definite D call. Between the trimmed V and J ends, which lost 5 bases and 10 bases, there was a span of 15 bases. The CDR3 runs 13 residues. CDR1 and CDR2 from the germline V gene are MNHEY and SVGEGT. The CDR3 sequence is CASSRTKGYEQFF. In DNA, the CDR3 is TGTGCCAGCAGTCGGACGAAGGGCTACGAGCAGTTCTTC.

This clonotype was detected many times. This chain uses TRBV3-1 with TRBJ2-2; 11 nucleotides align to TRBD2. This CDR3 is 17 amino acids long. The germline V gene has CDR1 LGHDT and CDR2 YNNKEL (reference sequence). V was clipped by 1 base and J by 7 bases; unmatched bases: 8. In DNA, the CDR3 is TGTGCCAGCAGCCAAGCGACTAGCGGGGTCGGAAACGGGGAGCTGTTTTTT. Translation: CASSQATSGVGNGELFF.

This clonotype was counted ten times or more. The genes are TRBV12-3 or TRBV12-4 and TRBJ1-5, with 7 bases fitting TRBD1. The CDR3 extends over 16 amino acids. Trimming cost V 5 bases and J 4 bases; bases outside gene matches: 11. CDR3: CASSRSLAGGNQPQHF. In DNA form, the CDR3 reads TGTGCCAGCAGTCGCAGCCTGGCAGGGGGTAATCAGCCCCAGCATTTT.

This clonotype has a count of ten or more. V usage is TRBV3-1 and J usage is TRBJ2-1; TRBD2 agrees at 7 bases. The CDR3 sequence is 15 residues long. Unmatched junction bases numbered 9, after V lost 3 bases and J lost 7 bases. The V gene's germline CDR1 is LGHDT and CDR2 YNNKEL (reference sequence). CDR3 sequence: CASSHTGGPTNEQFF. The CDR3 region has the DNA TGTGCCAGCAGCCATACGGGAGGTCCCACAAATGAGCAGTTCTTC.

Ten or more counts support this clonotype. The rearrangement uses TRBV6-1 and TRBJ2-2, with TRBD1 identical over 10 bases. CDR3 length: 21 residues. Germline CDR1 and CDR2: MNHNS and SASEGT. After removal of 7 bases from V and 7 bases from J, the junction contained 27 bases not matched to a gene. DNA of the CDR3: TGTGCCAGCACCTCGCCAACCGGACAGGGGGGGACTAGAGGTGTTAACGGGGAGCTGTTTTTT. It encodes CASTSPTGQGGTRGVNGELFF.